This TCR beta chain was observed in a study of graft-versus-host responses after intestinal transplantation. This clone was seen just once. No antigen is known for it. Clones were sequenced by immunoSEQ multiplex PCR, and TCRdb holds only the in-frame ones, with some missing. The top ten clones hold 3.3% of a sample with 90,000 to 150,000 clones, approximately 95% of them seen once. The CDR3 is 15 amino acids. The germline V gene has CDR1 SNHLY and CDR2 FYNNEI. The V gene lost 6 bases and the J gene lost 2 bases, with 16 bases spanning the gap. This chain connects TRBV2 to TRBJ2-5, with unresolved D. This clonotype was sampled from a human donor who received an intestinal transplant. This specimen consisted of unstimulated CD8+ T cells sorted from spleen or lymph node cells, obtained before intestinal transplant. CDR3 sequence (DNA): TGTGCCAGCAGCATAATCTTGGTGGGGCAAGAGACCCAGTACTTC. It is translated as CASSIILVGQETQYF.